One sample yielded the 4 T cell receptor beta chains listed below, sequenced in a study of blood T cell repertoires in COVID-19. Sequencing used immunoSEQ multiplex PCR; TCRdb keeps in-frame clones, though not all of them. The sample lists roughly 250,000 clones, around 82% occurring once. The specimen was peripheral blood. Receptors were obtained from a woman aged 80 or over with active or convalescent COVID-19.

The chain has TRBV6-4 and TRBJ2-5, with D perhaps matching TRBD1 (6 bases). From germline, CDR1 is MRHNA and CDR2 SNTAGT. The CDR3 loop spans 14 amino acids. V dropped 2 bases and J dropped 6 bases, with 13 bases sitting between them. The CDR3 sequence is CASSDRGSIKTQYF. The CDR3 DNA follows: TGTGCCAGCAGTGACAGGGGGAGCATCAAGACCCAGTACTTC.

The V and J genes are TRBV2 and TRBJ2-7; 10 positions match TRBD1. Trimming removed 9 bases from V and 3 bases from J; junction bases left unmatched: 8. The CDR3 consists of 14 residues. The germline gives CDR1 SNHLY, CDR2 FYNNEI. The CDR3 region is CASNTGTGDYEQYF. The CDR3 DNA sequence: TGTGCCAGTAACACCGGGACAGGGGACTACGAGCAGTACTTC.

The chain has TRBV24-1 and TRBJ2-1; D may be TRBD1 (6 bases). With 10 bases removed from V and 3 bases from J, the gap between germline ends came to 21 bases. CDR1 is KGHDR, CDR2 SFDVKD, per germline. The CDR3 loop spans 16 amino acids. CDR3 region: CATRGSSSSGYNEQFF. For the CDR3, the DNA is TGTGCCACAAGGGGGAGTTCGTCCTCCGGCTACAATGAGCAGTTCTTC.

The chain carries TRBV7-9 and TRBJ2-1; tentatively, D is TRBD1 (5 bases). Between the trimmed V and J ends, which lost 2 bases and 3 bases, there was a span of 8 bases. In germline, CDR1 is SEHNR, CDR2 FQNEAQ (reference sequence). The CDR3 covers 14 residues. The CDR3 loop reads CASSLWQGYNEQFF. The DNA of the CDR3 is TGTGCCAGCAGCTTATGGCAGGGCTACAATGAGCAGTTCTTC.